A selection of T cell receptor beta chains follows, all from one sample in a study of regulatory T cells in long-lasting Graves disease. TCRdb recomputed calls from the multiplex PCR reads with MiXCR, one row per CDR3 protein. The sample consists of roughly 560,000 distinct CDR3 sequences, around 15% of them appearing once. This same sample was also taken into another study, of T cells in Graves' hyperthyroidism and ophthalmopathy.

This specimen was peripheral blood mononuclear cells (PBMCs), taken at new diagnosis, from a patient treated with antithyroid drugs. The source is a woman aged 40 to 65 with Graves disease. Both conserved end residues are part of each CDR3.

j_call: TRBJ2-7; v_call: TRBV7-2; cdr3_aa: CASSQMKYEQYF
j_call: TRBJ2-7; v_call: TRBV12-5; cdr3_aa: CASGLVIRTEAYEQYF
j_call: TRBJ2-7; v_call: TRBV25-1; cdr3_aa: CASSATGLAYEQYF
j_call: TRBJ2-3; v_call: TRBV5-4; cdr3_aa: CASSDTGTSDTQYF
j_call: TRBJ2-1; v_call: TRBV7-6; cdr3_aa: CASSLALLDTRAYNEQFF
j_call: TRBJ1-3; v_call: TRBV6-5; cdr3_aa: CASSSDRSGNTIYF
j_call: TRBJ1-6; v_call: TRBV27; cdr3_aa: CASRGQGVVNSPLHF
j_call: TRBJ1-1; v_call: TRBV6-2/TRBV6-3; cdr3_aa: CASSYSKRDRNTEAFF
j_call: .; v_call: TRBV6-2/TRBV6-3; cdr3_aa: CANSYRGPGYEQFF
j_call: TRBJ1-6; v_call: TRBV3-1; cdr3_aa: CASSQGGVPLHF
j_call: TRBJ2-3; v_call: TRBV2; cdr3_aa: CASAMISPSVDTQYF
j_call: TRBJ2-3; v_call: TRBV7-9; cdr3_aa: CASSIGTGVADTQYF
j_call: TRBJ2-2; v_call: TRBV3-1; cdr3_aa: CASSQTTGPGGELFF
j_call: TRBJ2-2; v_call: TRBV11-2; cdr3_aa: CATTISGGDGGGELFF
j_call: TRBJ1-5; v_call: TRBV5-1; cdr3_aa: CASSLGDSFNQPQHF
j_call: TRBJ2-7; v_call: TRBV12-3/TRBV12-4; cdr3_aa: CASSRDRYYEQYF
j_call: TRBJ1-2; v_call: TRBV18; cdr3_aa: CASSSQQAGQSSYTF